Listed below are T cell receptor beta chains from one sample, sequenced in a study of early T cells in non-severe SARS-CoV-2 infection. TCRdb independently ran MiXCR on the 5' RACE reads; one entry per CDR3 protein. Here the sample spans around 26,000 distinct CDR3 sequences, roughly 4.8% being singletons. Sequenced: whole blood. The receptors stem from an adult who was a healthcare worker with PCR-confirmed SARS-CoV-2 infection or an uninfected control (not recorded which). Each CDR3 is given with its conserved first and last residue. The order of the fields is D gene, J gene, V gene, clone size, CDR3 protein, CDR3 DNA. The D gene is left open where the match is weak. Some rows have no size entry. The others give once, few or many, or a class for an expanded clone.

TRBD1,TRBJ2-5,TRBV14,many,CASSRDSWTQETQYF,TGTGCCAGCAGCCGGGACAGCTGGACCCAAGAGACCCAGTACTTC
-,TRBJ1-5,TRBV7-8,many,CASSPGDINQPQHF,TGTGCCAGCAGCCCAGGGGATATCAATCAGCCCCAGCATTTT
TRBD1,TRBJ2-7,TRBV5-1,many,CASSPGTASYEQYF,TGCGCCAGCAGCCCCGGGACAGCATCCTACGAGCAGTACTTC
-,TRBJ1-4,TRBV6-6,many,CASSYSMSMGRGEKLFF,TGTGCCAGCAGTTACTCGATGTCAATGGGGAGAGGGGAAAAACTGTTTTTT
TRBD1,TRBJ2-2,TRBV11-3,many,CASSPGQGRTGELFF,TGTGCCAGCAGCCCCGGACAGGGGCGAACCGGGGAGCTGTTTTTT
-,TRBJ1-1,TRBV28,many,CASSSLEWNTEAFF,TGTGCCAGCAGTTCCCTTGAATGGAACACTGAAGCTTTCTTT
TRBD2,TRBJ2-3,TRBV7-9,-,CASSLFAGDTDTQYF,TGTGCCAGCAGCTTATTCGCGGGGGACACAGATACGCAGTATTTT
-,TRBJ1-1,TRBV18,few,CASSPPQGDTEAFF,TGTGCCAGCTCACCACCTCAGGGAGACACTGAAGCTTTCTTT
-,TRBJ2-7,TRBV29-1,-,CSAGTTYEQYF,TGCAGCGCGGGGACGACCTACGAGCAGTACTTC
-,TRBJ2-2,TRBV5-1,-,CASSLAASIATGELFF,TGCGCCAGCAGCTTGGCCGCCAGCATAGCGACCGGGGAGCTGTTTTTT
TRBD1,TRBJ2-7,TRBV7-6,many,CASSPPPWQGASSYEQYF,TGTGCCAGCAGCCCCCCCCCGTGGCAGGGGGCGAGCTCCTACGAGCAGTACTTC
-,TRBJ2-7,TRBV7-9,many,CASSLMSYVGSSYEQYF,TGTGCCAGCAGCTTAATGTCGTACGTGGGATCCTCCTACGAGCAGTACTTC
-,TRBJ2-7,TRBV5-1,few,CASSPLGHEQYF,TGCGCCAGCAGCCCCCTAGGGCACGAGCAGTACTTC
TRBD2,TRBJ2-7,TRBV20-1,few,CSASPSGGYEQYF,TGCAGTGCTAGTCCCTCGGGGGGGTACGAGCAGTACTTC
TRBD2,TRBJ2-7,TRBV19,many,CASSGTSGRTSSYEQYF,TGTGCCAGTAGTGGGACTAGCGGGAGGACTAGCTCCTACGAGCAGTACTTC
TRBD2,TRBJ2-2,TRBV7-8,many,CASSLESASGIHTGELFF,TGTGCCAGCAGCTTAGAGAGTGCTAGCGGGATACACACCGGGGAGCTGTTTTTT
TRBD2,TRBJ2-3,TRBV29-1,many,CSVETSRTDTQYF,TGCAGCGTTGAGACTAGCCGCACAGATACGCAGTATTTT
-,TRBJ1-1,TRBV7-9,many,CASSLVGQPRLNTEAFF,TGTGCCAGCAGCTTAGTCGGCCAGCCGCGACTGAACACTGAAGCTTTCTTT
-,TRBJ2-7,TRBV18,few,CASSPDSYEQYF,TGTGCCAGCTCACCAGACAGCTACGAGCAGTACTTC
TRBD1,TRBJ2-1,TRBV2,few,CASRLLDRAYLGSYNEQFF,TGTGCCAGCAGGTTGTTGGACAGGGCTTACCTGGGCTCCTACAATGAGCAGTTCTTC